This passage covers 20 T cell receptor beta chains from one sample sequenced in a study of blood T cell repertoires in COVID-19. TCRdb's table, derived via immunoSEQ multiplex PCR, lists solely in-frame clones and lacks some. The sample carries about 120,000 clones, 60% to 85% recorded once. The specimen was peripheral blood. These receptors all stem from a man in his 70s with acute or convalescent COVID-19.

The chain couples TRBV11-2 to TRBJ2-3; D might be TRBD1 (5 bases). Trimming took 1 base from V and 0 from J, leaving 11 bases between them. Germline CDR1 SGHAT, CDR2 FQNNGV. This CDR3 is 16 amino acids long. The CDR3 spells CASSLVGAFSTDTQYF. In nucleotides, the CDR3 is TGTGCCAGCAGCTTAGTAGGGGCTTTTAGCACAGATACGCAGTATTTT.

The genes are TRBV4-3 and TRBJ2-7, with unresolved D. Germline V gene lookup returns CDR1 LGHNA and CDR2 YSLEER. V was cut by 0 bases and J by 3 bases, with 9 bases left in between. There are 14 residues in the CDR3. Written as DNA, the CDR3 is TGCGCCAGCAGCCAAGAAACTGGAGTCTACGAGCAGTACTTC. It translates to CASSQETGVYEQYF.

This clone appeared a few times. As DNA, the CDR3 is TGTGCCAGCAGCCCGACAGCCCAACATCAGCCCCAGCATTTT. Protein: CASSPTAQHQPQHF. The chain uses TRBV7-9 and TRBJ1-5; weak D call: TRBD1 (5 bases). This CDR3 comprises 14 residues. Trimming took off 5 bases at V and 5 bases at J, with 13 bases between the two ends. Germline CDR1 SEHNR, CDR2 FQNEAQ (reference sequence).

This sequence joins TRBV11-3 and TRBJ2-5, with D possibly TRBD1 on 5 matching bases. Germline CDR1 reads SGHNT; CDR2 reads YENEEA. The V and J ends lost 1 base and 1 base respectively, with 10 bases between them. This CDR3 has 15 amino acids. The CDR3 bases are TGTGCCAGCAGCTTAGTACAGGCTTCCCAAGAGACCCAGTACTTC. This codes for CASSLVQASQETQYF. Full variable domain (missing parts from reference TRBV11-3 and TRBJ2-5): EAGVVQSPRYKIIEKKQPVAFWCNPISGHNTLYWYLQNLGQGPELLIRYENEEAVDDSQLPKDRFSAERLKGVDSTLKIQPAELGDSAVYLCASSLVQASQETQYFGPGTRLLVL.

The gene calls are TRBV6-4 and TRBJ1-6, with D possibly TRBD1 on 5 matching bases. V shed 0 bases and J shed 7 bases, with 7 bases lying between them. Germline assignment: CDR1 MRHNA and CDR2 SNTAGT. The CDR3 is 14 residues long. The CDR3 loop is CASSDSRGNSPLHF. CDR3 nucleotide sequence: TGTGCCAGCAGTGACTCAAGGGGCAATTCACCCCTCCACTTT.

The chain carries TRBV6-2 or TRBV6-3 and TRBJ1-1, with a tentative D call TRBD1 (5 bases). CDR3 size: 15 residues. V shed 0 bases and J shed 8 bases, with 16 bases lying between them. CDR1 is MNHEY and CDR2 is SVGEGT in the germline V gene. The chain's CDR3 is CASSYSHAGPIEAFF. The CDR3 coding sequence is TGTGCCAGCAGTTACTCTCACGCAGGGCCGATAGAAGCTTTCTTT.

The chain uses TRBV6-5 and TRBJ1-2; no clear D gene. The CDR3 runs to 14 residues. V shed 6 bases and J shed 0 bases, with 11 bases lying between them. From germline, CDR1 is MNHEY and CDR2 SVGAGI. CDR3 sequence (DNA): TGTGCCAGCAGGCGGGCGACGGCTAACTATGGCTACACCTTC. It encodes CASRRATANYGYTF.

This clone was picked up a small number of times. The J gene is TRBJ2-7, the V gene TRBV4-1, with a possible D match to TRBD2 (5 bases). V was cut by 4 bases and J by 1 base, with 14 bases left in between. The length of the CDR3 is 15 residues. Germline V gene data show CDR1 as MGHRA and CDR2 as YSYEKL. CDR3 in amino acids: CASSRSGTISYEQYF. The CDR3 DNA sequence: TGCGCCAGCAGCCGGAGCGGAACGATTTCCTACGAGCAGTACTTC.

The V gene is TRBV19, the J gene TRBJ1-1; D unresolved. Germline CDR1 reads LNHDA; CDR2 reads SQIVND (reference sequence). Deletions cut 3 bases from V and 1 base from J, with 9 bases between. The CDR3 has 14 amino acids. CDR3 residues: CASSIRGQNTEAFF. As DNA, the CDR3 is TGTGCCAGTAGTATCAGAGGGCAGAACACTGAAGCTTTCTTT.

This clone was observed a single time. This sequence joins TRBV5-1 and TRBJ2-3; 10 positions match TRBD2. The V segment lost 2 bases and the J segment 2 bases; nucleotides outside the gene matches: 5. CDR1 SGHRS and CDR2 YFSETQ come from the germline V gene. The CDR3 is 16 amino acids. The CDR3 bases are TGCGCCAGCAGCTTTAGCGGGGGGCGGCCCACAGATACGCAGTATTTT. As protein: CASSFSGGRPTDTQYF.

The V call is TRBV29-1, the J call TRBJ2-6, with D possibly TRBD1 on 6 matching bases. Germline loops: CDR1 SQVTM, CDR2 ANQGSEA. The CDR3 is 15 amino acids. Trimming took 4 bases from V and 0 from J, leaving 10 bases between them. The CDR3 DNA follows: TGCAGCGTTGGACAGGCCCCCTCTGGGGCCAACGTCCTGACTTTC. Its protein is CSVGQAPSGANVLTF.

A remark on this clone: The sample holds other DNA sequences that translate to the same CDR3. The chain employs TRBV7-2 and TRBJ2-5; 7 bases agree with TRBD2. The CDR3 has 14 amino acids. Germline V gene sequence: CDR1 SGHTA, CDR2 FQGNSA. Losses at the gene ends were 3 bases for V and 5 bases for J; bases not matched to a gene: 6. The CDR3 loop reads CASSFSGGGETQYF. For the CDR3, the DNA is TGTGCCAGCAGCTTCTCGGGGGGTGGGGAGACCCAGTACTTC. The variable domain in full, with the rest retrieved from reference TRBV7-2 and TRBJ2-5, is GAGVSQSPSNKVTEKGKDVELRCDPISGHTALYWYRQSLGQGLEFLIYFQGNSAPDKSGLPSDRFSAERTGGSVSTLTIQRTQQEDSAVYLCASSFSGGGETQYFGPGTRLLVL.

Ten or more counts support this clone. The chain employs TRBV24-1 and TRBJ1-1, with TRBD1 matching over 7 bases. V lost 4 bases to trimming and J lost 6 bases; unmatched junction nucleotides: 4. Germline lookup yields CDR1 KGHDR and CDR2 SFDVKD. The length of the CDR3 is 13 residues. The CDR3 protein is CATSESTGPEAFF. In DNA, the CDR3 is TGTGCCACCAGTGAGTCGACAGGGCCTGAAGCTTTCTTT.

The chain combines TRBV7-2 with TRBJ2-7, with TRBD1 matching 9 bases. V lost 0 bases, J lost 4 bases, and 4 bases stayed unmatched. Germline CDR1 is SGHTA and CDR2 is FQGNSA. CDR3 length: 15 residues. The DNA of the CDR3 is TGTGCCAGCAGCTTAGCTTTCGGACAGGGGTACGAGCAGTACTTC. Translation: CASSLAFGQGYEQYF.

A few counts support this clone. In the same sample, other DNA sequences code for this CDR3. The chain employs TRBV9 and TRBJ1-2; D not certain. Trimming stripped 2 bases from V and 2 bases from J, with 10 bases between. CDR1 and CDR2 (germline): SGDLS, YYNGEE. This CDR3 region has 14 residues. The CDR3: CASSVSTGNYGYTF. The CDR3 DNA follows: TGTGCCAGCAGCGTTTCGACGGGAAACTATGGCTACACCTTC.

This clone has ten or more counts. The V call is TRBV6-1, the J call TRBJ1-5; a possible D gene is TRBD1 (5 bases). V gave up 3 bases and J gave up 11 bases, with 14 bases separating them. Germline V gene lookup returns CDR1 MNHNS and CDR2 SASEGT. The CDR3 is 13 residues long. The CDR3 DNA follows: TGTGCCAGCAGTGAGCCAGGCGCGGGGGCCCAGCATTTT. It is translated as CASSEPGAGAQHF.

The table lists this clone with a count of one. The V gene is TRBV6-5, the J gene TRBJ1-5; TRBD1 is a possible D gene (5 bases). Trimming removed 7 bases from V and 7 bases from J, with 20 bases in between. The CDR3 is made up of 15 amino acids. Per the germline V gene, CDR1 is MNHEY and CDR2 is SVGAGI. The CDR3 bases are TGTGCCAGCAAATTCATGTGGGAGGGGCAGCAGCCCCAGCATTTT. Translating gives CASKFMWEGQQPQHF.

This clone has just a few counts. The gene calls are TRBV27 and TRBJ2-1; 11 bases fit TRBD1. This CDR3 spans 16 amino acids. After removal of 5 bases from V and 0 bases from J, the junction contained 3 bases not matched to a gene. CDR1 is MNHEY, CDR2 SMNVEV, per germline (reference sequence). This CDR3 reads CASSDGQGASYNEQFF. DNA of the CDR3: TGTGCCAGCAGTGACGGACAGGGGGCCTCCTACAATGAGCAGTTCTTC.

This clone has only a few counts. The gene calls are TRBV7-8 and TRBJ1-5, with TRBD1 matching over 8 bases. V shed 1 base and J 0 bases; nucleotides not matched to a gene: 2. The germline CDR1 and CDR2 sequences are SGHVS and FQNEAQ. The CDR3 is made up of 16 amino acids. The CDR3 region is CASSLGGQVSNQPQHF. As DNA, the CDR3 is TGTGCCAGCAGCTTAGGGGGACAGGTTAGCAATCAGCCCCAGCATTTT.

V usage is TRBV4-3 and J usage is TRBJ2-3; TRBD2 matches at 8 bases. V was pared by 5 bases and J by 2 bases, with 18 bases of the junction left unmatched. Germline V gene lookup returns CDR1 LGHNA and CDR2 YSLEER. The CDR3 length is 19 residues. The CDR3 nucleotides are TGCGCCAGCAGCTACCGGGAGGGTTTCGGGCGGGGGACCACAGATACGCAGTATTTT. The encoded protein is CASSYREGFGRGTTDTQYF.